This T cell receptor beta chain is from a study of T-cell reconstitution after alpha-beta-depleted transplantation in children. It was with unique molecular identifiers that the TCRbeta library was prepared. TCRdb fed the PCR reads into MiXCR, producing one record per CDR3 protein. In the table there are 200,000 to 250,000 distinct CDR3 sequences, about 12% of which are singletons. This clonotype showed up many times. The V segment lost 5 bases and the J segment 7 bases; nucleotides outside the gene matches: 9. CDR1 and CDR2 from the germline V gene are SEHNR and FQNEAQ (reference sequence). The CDR3 sequence is 16 residues long.

The genes are TRBV7-9 and TRBJ2-3; 13 nucleotides align to TRBD2. The input for sequencing was PBMCs from the stem cell graft donor, taken from the stem cell graft. This TCR was recovered from a human donor who donated a stem cell graft to a child with acute lymphoblastic leukemia. CDR3 residues: CASSPQGTSGTHTQYF. In nucleotides, the CDR3 is TGTGCCAGCAGCCCTCAGGGGACTAGCGGGACACATACGCAGTATTTT.